The 16 T cell receptor beta chains reported below all come from one sample, sequenced in a study of blood T cell repertoires in COVID-19. Sequencing was performed with immunoSEQ multiplex PCR; in TCRdb, only in-frame clones are kept and a portion is missing. The sample has some 300,000 clones; 85% to 90% are singletons. Material for sequencing was peripheral blood. Every receptor here comes from a woman between 45 and 60 years old with COVID-19, enrolled during active disease.

The rearrangement links TRBV18 to TRBJ2-5; possibly TRBD1 for D (6 bases). This CDR3 has 16 amino acids. Looked up from germline, CDR1 is KGHSH and CDR2 is LQKENI. The germline V and J ends were trimmed by 3 bases and 0 bases, with 14 bases remaining between them. In DNA, the CDR3 is TGTGCCAGCTCACCTCGGGGTGGACAGTACCAAGAGACCCAGTACTTC. This encodes CASSPRGGQYQETQYF.

The chain joins TRBV5-1 to TRBJ2-3; 7 bases map to TRBD2. The germline CDR1 and CDR2 sequences are SGHRS and YFSETQ. The CDR3 extends over 15 amino acids. J lost 0 bases, V lost 4 bases, and 5 bases had no gene match. The CDR3 loop is CASSPRGGSTDTQYF. CDR3 coding DNA: TGCGCCAGCAGCCCCCGCGGGGGAAGCACAGATACGCAGTATTTT.

This clone was picked up one time. The chain recombines TRBV6-6 with TRBJ2-7; 10 bases are a match to TRBD1. CDR3 length equals 15 residues. V lost 4 bases, J lost 3 bases, and 6 bases stayed unmatched. Germline CDR1 MNHNY, CDR2 SVGAGI (reference sequence). The CDR3 DNA follows: TGTGCCAGCAGTTCGAACGACAGGGGGCACTACGAGCAGTACTTC. Translated: CASSSNDRGHYEQYF.

V usage is TRBV29-1 and J usage is TRBJ2-3; 10 bases are a match to TRBD2. The CDR3 is 13 amino acids. Germline CDR1 reads SQVTM; CDR2 reads ANQGSEA. V shed 7 bases, J shed 4 bases, and the junction held 5 bases outside the gene matches. CDR3 residues: CSGSSGSSDTQYF. The CDR3 DNA sequence: TGCAGCGGCTCTAGCGGGAGTTCAGATACGCAGTATTTT.

The DNA of the CDR3 is TGCGCCAGCAGCCCCCGGGCGAACACCGGGGAGCTGTTTTTT. Protein sequence: CASSPRANTGELFF. The chain links TRBV5-1 to TRBJ2-2; D gene ambiguous. The V end lost 4 bases, the J end lost 0 bases, and 7 bases lay between the germline ends. The CDR3 extends over 14 amino acids. The germline V gene has CDR1 SGHRS and CDR2 YFSETQ.

V gene TRBV5-4 combines with J gene TRBJ2-1, with 11 nucleotides matching TRBD2. Per germline, CDR1 SGHNT and CDR2 YYREEE (reference sequence). The CDR3 runs 19 residues. The V gene end was trimmed by 0 bases and the J gene end by 3 bases; junction bases not matched to a gene: 11. This CDR3 is CASSLARLAGGLSYNEQFF. The CDR3 DNA follows: TGTGCCAGCAGCTTGGCACGGCTAGCGGGAGGACTAAGCTACAATGAGCAGTTCTTC. The full variable domain, completed using reference TRBV5-4 and TRBJ2-1, is ETGVTQSPTHLIKTRGQQVTLRCSSQSGHNTVSWYQQALGQGPQFIFQYYREEENGRGNFPPRFSGLQFPNYSSELNVNALELDDSALYLCASSLARLAGGLSYNEQFFGPGTRLTVL.

This clone was seen only once. Here the CDR3 reads CASSENRGSTDTQYF. The CDR3 DNA reads as TGCGCCAGCAGTGAGAACAGGGGGAGCACAGATACGCAGTATTTT. The rearrangement uses TRBV10-1 and TRBJ2-3; TRBD1 matches 8 bases. Germline V gene sequence: CDR1 WNHNN, CDR2 SYGVQD (reference sequence). Losses at the gene ends were 2 bases for V and 0 bases for J; bases not matched to a gene: 1. This CDR3 spans 15 amino acids.

The chain is built from TRBV19 and TRBJ2-7, with 8 nucleotides matching TRBD1. This CDR3 has 15 residues. Trimming took 3 bases from V and 1 from J; bases not matched to a gene: 5. CDR1 and CDR2 from the germline V gene are LNHDA and SQIVND (reference sequence). CDR3 protein: CASSIMTGASYEQYF. CDR3 DNA: TGTGCCAGTAGTATTATGACAGGGGCGTCCTACGAGCAGTACTTC.

The V and J genes are TRBV24-1 and TRBJ1-4, with 9 bases aligning to TRBD1. The CDR3 runs 17 residues. CDR1 is KGHDR, CDR2 SFDVKD, per germline. V lost 7 bases and J lost 4; bases outside the gene matches: 12. The chain's CDR3 is CATSPGTGNSLNEKLFF. The CDR3 nucleotides read TGTGCCACCAGCCCCGGGACAGGGAATTCTCTTAATGAAAAACTGTTTTTT.

This chain uses TRBV30 with TRBJ2-5, with D possibly being TRBD2 (7 bases). From germline, CDR1 is GTSNPN and CDR2 SVGIG (reference sequence). The V and J ends lost 3 bases and 5 bases respectively, with 13 bases between them. This CDR3 spans 13 amino acids. CDR3 DNA sequence: TGTGCCTGGAGGGGGGGGCCCCGGGAGACCCAGTACTTC. Amino acids: CAWRGGPRETQYF.

The J gene is TRBJ1-2, the V gene TRBV19; a weak D match, TRBD1 (6 bases). The CDR3 length is 13 residues. CDR1 is LNHDA, CDR2 SQIVND, per germline (reference sequence). V was clipped by 0 bases and J by 8 bases, with 10 bases between them. DNA of the CDR3: TGTGCCAGTAGTATAGATACAGGGAGAGGCTACACCTTC. Encoded protein: CASSIDTGRGYTF. Together with reference TRBV19 and TRBJ1-2, the CDR3 gives the full variable domain: DGGITQSPKYLFRKEGQNVTLSCEQNLNHDAMYWYRQDPGQGLRLIYYSQIVNDFQKGDIAEGYSVSREKKESFPLTVTSAQKNPTAFYLCASSIDTGRGYTFGSGTRLTVV.

The chain links TRBV3-1 (or the pseudogene TRBV3-2) to TRBJ2-3, with a weak D call TRBD2 (6 bases). The germline V and J ends were trimmed by 4 bases and 4 bases, with 15 bases remaining between them. This CDR3 has 15 residues. The germline gives CDR1 LGHDT, CDR2 YNNKEL (reference sequence). In DNA form, the CDR3 reads TGTGCCAGCAGCCCCCGGGGGAGAGGCGCAGATACGCAGTATTTT. It codes for CASSPRGRGADTQYF.

V is TRBV4-1 and J is TRBJ1-1; tentatively, D is TRBD1 (5 bases). The V gene lost 4 bases and the J gene lost 1 base, with 13 bases spanning the gap. This CDR3 is built from 15 residues. Germline-derived CDR1 and CDR2 are MGHRA and YSYEKL. The CDR3 nucleotides read TGCGCCAGCAGCCGGGGCACGACGCCGAACACTGAAGCTTTCTTT. Translating it yields CASSRGTTPNTEAFF.

The rearrangement joins TRBV24-1 to TRBJ2-2, with TRBD2 matching over 10 bases. The junction had 4 bases not matched to a gene; V was cut back by 4 bases and J by 6 bases. The CDR3 extends over 15 amino acids. Germline CDR1 reads KGHDR; CDR2 reads SFDVKD. CDR3: CATSDASGRSGELFF. The CDR3 nucleotides are TGTGCCACCAGTGACGCTAGCGGGAGATCCGGGGAGCTGTTTTTT.

The chain combines TRBV27 with TRBJ2-3; possible D gene TRBD2, 5 bases. The CDR3 spans 13 residues. Trimming removed 5 bases from V and 7 bases from J, with 13 bases in between. The germline CDR1 and CDR2 sequences are MNHEY and SMNVEV (reference sequence). Here the CDR3 DNA reads TGTGCCAGCAGTAACTACGGAGGATATACGCAGTATTTT. It yields the protein CASSNYGGYTQYF.

J is TRBJ1-5 and V is TRBV19; the match to TRBD1 covers 8 bases. The CDR3 extends over 15 amino acids. Trimming removed 5 bases from V and 11 bases from J; junction bases left unmatched: 14. Germline values: CDR1 LNHDA, CDR2 SQIVND (reference sequence). The CDR3 nucleotides are TGTGCCAGTAGTCCGGGGAGGACAGGGAAAGGGTCCCAGCATTTT. It yields the protein CASSPGRTGKGSQHF. Full variable domain (missing parts from reference TRBV19 and TRBJ1-5): DGGITQSPKYLFRKEGQNVTLSCEQNLNHDAMYWYRQDPGQGLRLIYYSQIVNDFQKGDIAEGYSVSREKKESFPLTVTSAQKNPTAFYLCASSPGRTGKGSQHFGDGTRLSIL.